This T cell receptor beta chain originates from a study of cytomegalovirus exposure and HLA in healthy donors. About the research overall: Researchers previously reported finding fewer than 120 million unique TCR beta sequences from approximately 190 million T cells. Study-level findings and limits: Later genetic work tied a missense DCLRE1C variant to beta-chain V and J trimming.

This clone was seen a handful of times. As yet, its antigen is unknown. CDR3 length: 16 amino acids. Germline CDR1 reads SGHTA; CDR2 reads FQGNSA. Deletions cut 1 base from V and 0 bases from J, with 13 bases between. Primers included in the PCR were 60 Vbeta and 13 Jbeta primers. The assay was immunoSEQ multiplex PCR, and TCRdb's table has in-frame clones only and misses some. The table includes some 90,000 clones, 65% to 80% detected once. Sequences were obtained from PBMCs. J is TRBJ2-7 and V is TRBV7-2; D is unresolved. This receptor was taken from a young man in good health and CMV-seronegative. CDR3 loop: CASSLELSILSYEQYF. For the CDR3, the DNA is TGTGCCAGCAGCTTAGAATTGTCAATACTCTCCTACGAGCAGTACTTC.